These 8 T cell receptor beta chains came from one sample sequenced in a study of blood T cell repertoires in COVID-19. The assay was immunoSEQ multiplex PCR, and TCRdb's table has in-frame clones only and misses some. The sample shows hundreds of thousands of clones, about nine tenths of them seen only once. The sample taken for sequencing was peripheral blood. The source of these receptors is an elderly man with acute or convalescent COVID-19.

V is TRBV5-1 and J is TRBJ1-2, with 11 bases that match TRBD1. The length of the CDR3 is 15 residues. Germline loops: CDR1 SGHRS, CDR2 YFSETQ. The V gene end was trimmed by 4 bases and the J gene end by 7 bases; junction bases not matched to a gene: 9. The CDR3 DNA is TGCGCCAGCAGCATCCTGGACAGGGGGCAGGGTGGCTACACCTTC. It codes for CASSILDRGQGGYTF.

This chain connects TRBV27 to TRBJ1-1; 8 nucleotides align to TRBD1. With V trimmed by 7 bases and J by 8 bases, 15 bases remained unmatched. This CDR3 spans 15 amino acids. In germline, CDR1 is MNHEY, CDR2 SMNVEV (reference sequence). The DNA for the CDR3 is TGTGCCAGCACCCGGACAGGGATGGTACACTGGGAAGCTTTCTTT. It codes for CASTRTGMVHWEAFF.

This rearrangement joins TRBV6-6 to TRBJ2-1, with a weak D call TRBD2 (5 bases). Germline CDR1 is MNHNY and CDR2 is SVGAGI (reference sequence). The length of the CDR3 is 12 residues. Trimming took 4 bases from V and 4 from J, leaving 5 bases between them. This CDR3 reads CASSWEYNEQFF. CDR3 DNA: TGTGCCAGCAGTTGGGAGTACAATGAGCAGTTCTTC.

In this sample, this clone turned up once. DNA of the CDR3: TGTGCCAGCAGCCACCGGGACAGTAAGGAAAAACTGTTTTTT. The encoded protein is CASSHRDSKEKLFF. The chain has TRBV7-9 and TRBJ1-4, with 7 bases matching TRBD1. Germline V gene sequence: CDR1 SEHNR, CDR2 FQNEAQ (reference sequence). The length of the CDR3 is 14 residues. With 5 bases clipped from V and 8 bases from J, the junction kept 8 bases outside the gene matches.

The chain joins TRBV15 to TRBJ2-2, with TRBD1 matching over 7 bases. The CDR3 runs 17 residues. J lost 7 bases, V lost 7 bases, and 18 bases had no gene match. Germline V gene lookup returns CDR1 LNHNV and CDR2 YYDKDF (reference sequence). The CDR3 nucleotides read TGTGCCACCACCTACACCAGAAACAGGGGTGAACACGGGGAGCTGTTTTTT. Residues: CATTYTRNRGEHGELFF.

The rearrangement links TRBV2 to TRBJ2-2; 7 nucleotides match TRBD2. Trimming at V came to 10 bases and at J to 1 base, leaving 18 bases not matched to a gene. CDR1 is SNHLY and CDR2 is FYNNEI in the germline V gene. The CDR3 consists of 18 residues. The CDR3 spells CAITIRGVPGGNTGELFF. In DNA, the CDR3 is TGTGCCATCACAATCCGGGGGGTTCCTGGTGGGAACACCGGGGAGCTGTTTTTT.

The J gene is TRBJ2-2, the V gene TRBV6-5; D is possibly TRBD2 (6 bases). The CDR3 contains 14 residues. The V gene's germline CDR1 is MNHEY and CDR2 SVGAGI. V lost 5 bases, J lost 1 base, and 8 bases lay in between. The CDR3 sequence: CASSLAKNTGELFF. Written as DNA, the CDR3 is TGTGCCAGCAGTCTAGCGAAGAACACCGGGGAGCTGTTTTTT.

Only a few counts were recorded for this clone. This chain uses TRBV18 with TRBJ1-5, with TRBD1 as a possible D gene (6 bases). CDR1 and CDR2 from the germline V gene are KGHSH and LQKENI. Trimming pared 3 bases from V and 5 bases from J, leaving 11 bases between. The CDR3 sequence is 14 residues long. The CDR3, as DNA: TGTGCCAGCTCACCCGGGGGGGCACATCAGCCCCAGCATTTT. This translates into CASSPGGAHQPQHF.